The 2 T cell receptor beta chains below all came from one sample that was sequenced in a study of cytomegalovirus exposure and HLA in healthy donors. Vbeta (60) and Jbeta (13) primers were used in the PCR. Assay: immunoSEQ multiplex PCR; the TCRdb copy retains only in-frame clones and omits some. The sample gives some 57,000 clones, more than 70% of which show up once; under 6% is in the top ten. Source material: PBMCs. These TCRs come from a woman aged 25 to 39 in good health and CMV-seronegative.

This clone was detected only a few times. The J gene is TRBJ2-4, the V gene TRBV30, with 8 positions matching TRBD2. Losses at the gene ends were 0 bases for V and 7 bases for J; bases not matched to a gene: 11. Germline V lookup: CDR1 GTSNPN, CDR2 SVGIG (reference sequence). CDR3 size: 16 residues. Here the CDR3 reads CAWSVHGGRFGNIQYF. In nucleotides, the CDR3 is TGTGCCTGGAGTGTACATGGCGGGAGGTTTGGGAACATTCAGTACTTC. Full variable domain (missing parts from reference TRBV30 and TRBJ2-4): SQTIHQWPATLVQPVGSPLSLECTVEGTSNPNLYWYRQAAGRGLQLLFYSVGIGQISSEVPQNLSASRPQDRQFILSSKKLLLSDSGFYLCAWSVHGGRFGNIQYFGAGTRLSVL.

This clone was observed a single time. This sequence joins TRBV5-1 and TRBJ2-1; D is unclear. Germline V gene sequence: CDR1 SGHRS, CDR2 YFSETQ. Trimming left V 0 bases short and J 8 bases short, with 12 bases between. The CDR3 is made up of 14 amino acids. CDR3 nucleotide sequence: TGCGCCAGCAGCTTGGTTCCAATCCGGGATGAGCAGTTCTTC. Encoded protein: CASSLVPIRDEQFF.